The entry below describes one T cell receptor beta chain. This specimen belongs to a study of blood T cell repertoires in COVID-19. Study background: Sites in the United States, Italy and Spain provided acute and convalescent COVID-19 samples. Nucleic acid was either cDNA or gDNA, and it came from T cells, B-cell-depleted T cells, or PBMCs.

Under the authors' procedure: Cell counts per sample came from amplifying reference gene primers. The method was immunoSEQ multiplex PCR; TCRdb's version includes in-frame clones alone and lacks a portion of them. The DNA was the basis for D and trimming; V, J and clone size are from that table. The data show under 300,000 clones, around 85% seen once. CDR1 SGHTA and CDR2 FQGNSA come from the germline V gene. The CDR3 is 16 amino acids. The J segment lost 2 bases and the V segment lost 1 base, leaving 6 bases of the junction unmatched. Sequenced: peripheral blood. The sequence came from a man in his sixties with acute or convalescent COVID-19. The V call is TRBV7-2, the J call TRBJ1-1, with 8 nucleotides matching TRBD1. The CDR3 coding sequence is TGTGCCAGCAGCTTAGTTGGGCCAGGGGGCAACACTGAAGCTTTCTTT. This encodes CASSLVGPGGNTEAFF.